The 32 T cell receptor beta chains listed next were all sequenced from one sample in a study of identical twins. TCRdb reprocessed the 5' RACE reads via MiXCR and lists one record per CDR3 protein. The sample carries about 530,000 distinct CDR3 sequences, under 25% recorded once. This same sample was also part of a study on yellow fever vaccine responses in identical twins.

Specimen: CD4+ T cells sorted from blood. These receptors originate from a woman aged 18-35 years in good health.

The chain joins TRBV7-2 to TRBJ2-7; TRBD1 aligns across 7 bases. From germline, CDR1 is SGHTA and CDR2 FQGNSA. The CDR3 has 13 residues. V shed 6 bases, J shed 6 bases, and the junction held 8 bases outside the gene matches. The CDR3 region is CASSITRQGEQYF. The CDR3 nucleotides read TGTGCCAGCAGTATAACGAGACAGGGCGAGCAGTACTTC.

V is TRBV5-1 and J is TRBJ2-5; TRBD1 might be the D (5 bases). CDR1 and CDR2 from the germline V gene are SGHRS and YFSETQ. V lost 0 bases to trimming and J lost 1 base, with 13 bases between them. The CDR3 has 16 residues. CDR3 coding DNA: TGCGCCAGCAGCTTGGGTGGGGCATTGACCCAAGAGACCCAGTACTTC. It is translated as CASSLGGALTQETQYF.

This clonotype was recorded many times. V usage is TRBV10-3 and J usage is TRBJ1-1; a weak D match, TRBD1 (6 bases). The CDR3 has 13 residues. Per the germline V gene, CDR1 is ENHRY and CDR2 is SYGVKD. The V gene lost 10 bases and the J gene lost 1 base, with 13 bases spanning the gap. The CDR3 reads CATLQGPNTEAFF. The CDR3, as DNA: TGTGCCACCTTGCAGGGGCCGAACACTGAAGCTTTCTTT.

A few counts support this clonotype. The chain is built from TRBV7-9 and TRBJ2-6; D might be TRBD1 (5 bases). The germline V and J ends were trimmed by 1 base and 3 bases, with 10 bases remaining between them. CDR1 is SEHNR, CDR2 FQNEAQ, per germline (reference sequence). The CDR3 runs to 16 residues. The CDR3 sequence is CASSLVGRVGANVLTF. CDR3 DNA sequence: TGTGCCAGCAGCTTAGTCGGCAGGGTTGGGGCCAACGTCCTGACTTTC.

The chain is built from TRBV25-1 and TRBJ2-1; 8 nucleotides align to TRBD1. Germline V gene lookup returns CDR1 MGHDK and CDR2 SYGVNS. The length of the CDR3 is 18 residues. The V gene end was trimmed by 2 bases and the J gene end by 3 bases; junction bases not matched to a gene: 12. In nucleotides, the CDR3 is TGTGCCAGCAGTGAACCCCACACACCGGGACAGGTCTACAATGAGCAGTTCTTC. The encoded protein is CASSEPHTPGQVYNEQFF.

This clonotype was detected ten times or more. The chain uses TRBV10-3 and TRBJ2-6; D gene ambiguous. The germline V gene encodes CDR1 ENHRY and CDR2 SYGVKD. V lost 3 bases, J lost 0 bases, and 3 bases lay in between. The CDR3 consists of 14 residues. The CDR3 reads CAISDRSGANVLTF. CDR3 nucleotides: TGTGCCATCAGTGACCGCTCTGGGGCCAACGTCCTGACTTTC.

The chain couples TRBV20-1 to TRBJ2-3; 14 bases map to TRBD2. This CDR3 is built from 16 residues. CDR1 is DFQATT and CDR2 is SNEGSKA in the germline V gene (reference sequence). V gave up 3 bases and J gave up 9 bases; unmatched junction bases: 11. CDR3 amino acids: CSASYYGLAGGITQYF. The CDR3 DNA reads TGCAGTGCTAGTTATTATGGACTAGCGGGAGGTATAACGCAGTATTTT.

The V gene is TRBV3-1, the J gene TRBJ1-1, with TRBD1 matching 9 bases. CDR1 LGHDT and CDR2 YNNKEL come from the germline V gene (reference sequence). J was trimmed by 6 bases and V by 6 bases; bases with no gene match: 8. There are 14 residues in the CDR3. CDR3 protein: CASSLGQGSAEAFF. The CDR3, as DNA: TGTGCCAGCAGTCTCGGACAGGGGAGTGCTGAAGCTTTCTTT.

The rearrangement joins TRBV10-3 to TRBJ1-1, with TRBD1 matching 9 bases. CDR3 length equals 14 residues. Germline V gene lookup returns CDR1 ENHRY and CDR2 SYGVKD. V was clipped by 5 bases and J by 5 bases; unmatched bases: 6. CDR3 protein: CAISTGQGSTEAFF. The CDR3 region has the DNA TGTGCCATCAGTACGGGACAGGGCTCGACTGAAGCTTTCTTT.

There are a few counts of this clonotype. This chain connects TRBV29-1 to TRBJ2-3, with a tentative D call TRBD2 (7 bases). V was pared by 4 bases and J by 3 bases, with 17 bases between. The CDR3 covers 15 residues. CDR1 and CDR2 from the germline V gene are SQVTM and ANQGSEA. Written as DNA, the CDR3 is TGCAGCGTTGGGCCGGCGGGGGCTTATACAGATACGCAGTATTTT. Its translation: CSVGPAGAYTDTQYF.

A few counts support this clonotype. The chain has TRBV16 and TRBJ2-1; D could derive from TRBD1 or TRBD2 (6 bases each). The CDR3 consists of 14 residues. V lost 2 bases, J lost 8 bases, and 13 bases lay in between. Per the germline V gene, CDR1 is KGHSY and CDR2 is FQNENV. The CDR3 DNA reads as TGTGCCAGCAGCCAAACTGGGGGGCAGCATGAGCAGTTCTTC. This gives the protein CASSQTGGQHEQFF.

This clonotype was detected ten times or more. The CDR3: CSVLDSNTGELFF. CDR3 in DNA: TGCAGCGTTTTAGACTCGAACACCGGGGAGCTGTTTTTT. The chain employs TRBV29-1 and TRBJ2-2, with D uncertain. The CDR3 has 13 amino acids. V was cut by 5 bases and J by 0 bases, with 7 bases left in between. CDR1 is SQVTM, CDR2 ANQGSEA, per germline.

There are a few counts of this clonotype. The V call is TRBV11-2, the J call TRBJ2-4; D remains ambiguous. The V end lost 1 base, the J end lost 0 bases, and 7 bases lay between the germline ends. CDR1 SGHAT and CDR2 FQNNGV come from the germline V gene. The CDR3 is 15 residues long. Here the CDR3 reads CASSLGGVAKNIQYF. The CDR3 nucleotides read TGTGCCAGCAGCTTAGGAGGTGTAGCCAAAAACATTCAGTACTTC.

V usage is TRBV20-1 and J usage is TRBJ2-1, with 8 positions matching TRBD2. Germline-derived CDR1 and CDR2 are DFQATT and SNEGSKA (reference sequence). After removal of 3 bases from V and 9 bases from J, the junction contained 16 bases not matched to a gene. This CDR3 has 16 amino acids. The CDR3: CSASSFLGIAGTEQFF. CDR3 sequence (DNA): TGCAGTGCTAGTAGTTTCCTGGGAATAGCGGGAACTGAGCAGTTCTTC.

CDR3 loop: CSAHPDGANTGELFF. CDR3 nucleotides: TGCAGTGCTCATCCGGACGGGGCTAACACCGGGGAGCTGTTTTTT. The chain uses TRBV20-1 and TRBJ2-2, with D perhaps TRBD1 or TRBD2 (5 bases each). With 5 bases removed from V and 2 bases from J, the gap between germline ends came to 15 bases. Germline values: CDR1 DFQATT, CDR2 SNEGSKA (reference sequence). The CDR3 loop spans 15 amino acids.

J is TRBJ2-2 and V is TRBV7-6; no clear D gene. V was pared by 2 bases and J by 7 bases, with 5 bases between. The CDR3 consists of 12 residues. Germline loops: CDR1 SGHVS, CDR2 FNYEAQ. CDR3 residues: CASSLRVGELFF. The CDR3 DNA reads as TGTGCCAGCAGCTTACGCGTCGGGGAGCTGTTTTTT. Together with reference TRBV7-6 and TRBJ2-2, the CDR3 gives the full variable domain: GAGVSQSPRYKVTKRGQDVALRCDPISGHVSLYWYRQALGQGPEFLTYFNYEAQQDKSGLPNDRFSAERPEGSISTLTIQRTEQRDSAMYRCASSLRVGELFFGEGSRLTVL.

This clonotype was seen only a few times. The chain uses TRBV20-1 and TRBJ1-1; weak D call: TRBD1 (5 bases). The V end was cut by 1 base, the J end by 5 bases, with 14 bases between. CDR3 length equals 14 residues. In germline, CDR1 is DFQATT, CDR2 SNEGSKA (reference sequence). The CDR3 coding sequence is TGCAGTGCTAGAGGGGACCCCGTAGGAACTGAAGCTTTCTTT. Translation: CSARGDPVGTEAFF.

This clonotype was found a few times. The rearrangement links TRBV7-6 to TRBJ2-2; 7 bases match TRBD2. The CDR3 has 15 amino acids. The V gene's germline CDR1 is SGHVS and CDR2 FNYEAQ. With 5 bases clipped from V and 2 bases from J, the junction kept 5 bases outside the gene matches. DNA of the CDR3: TGTGCCAGCAGCATCGGGGGGTCAAACACCGGGGAGCTGTTTTTT. Amino acid sequence: CASSIGGSNTGELFF.

The V gene is TRBV7-3, the J gene TRBJ2-3, with 12 bases that match TRBD2. The V segment lost 5 bases and the J segment 8 bases; nucleotides outside the gene matches: 8. There are 15 residues in the CDR3. Germline loops: CDR1 SGHTA, CDR2 FQGTGA. The CDR3 loop is CASSLAGGPSVTQYF. The CDR3 nucleotides read TGTGCCAGCAGCCTAGCGGGAGGGCCCTCTGTTACGCAGTATTTT.

This clonotype has only one observation. V gene TRBV12-3 or TRBV12-4 combines with J gene TRBJ1-5; D is uncertain. Trimming took off 2 bases at V and 3 bases at J, with 8 bases between the two ends. The CDR3 consists of 14 residues. DNA for the CDR3: TGTGCCAGCAGTTTATACAGCAACAATCAGCCCCAGCATTTT. Its translation: CASSLYSNNQPQHF.

This clonotype was observed a handful of times. An end of the junction does not agree with germline; a read error may underlie this. The CDR3 nucleotides read TGTCCCAGCAGTTTAGCGCGGGACAGGGGTGAAGCTTTCTTT. This sequence encodes CPSSLARDRGEAFF. The J gene is TRBJ1-1, the V gene TRBV12-3 or TRBV12-4; 10 positions match TRBD1. This CDR3 contains 14 residues.

V gene TRBV7-9 combines with J gene TRBJ2-5; D possibly corresponds to TRBD2 (6 bases). Germline CDR1 SEHNR, CDR2 FQNEAQ (reference sequence). V was clipped by 1 base and J by 13 bases, with 16 bases between them. CDR3 length: 13 amino acids. CDR3 sequence reads: CASSLGGDFTPYF. The DNA of the CDR3 is TGTGCCAGCAGCTTAGGCGGGGACTTCACTCCGTACTTC.

This clonotype was seen only a few times. The J gene is TRBJ2-2, the V gene TRBV6-2 or TRBV6-3, with 10 nucleotides matching TRBD2. V lost 2 bases and J lost 6; bases outside the gene matches: 12. The CDR3 sequence is 18 residues long. The V gene's germline CDR1 is MNHEY and CDR2 SVGEGT. Here the CDR3 reads CASSYLIRPGTSAGELFF. As DNA, the CDR3 is TGTGCCAGCAGTTACCTCATTAGGCCAGGGACTAGCGCCGGGGAGCTGTTTTTT.

This clonotype was seen a handful of times. The chain carries TRBV10-3 and TRBJ2-5, with D possibly being TRBD1 (5 bases). Germline V CDR1 and CDR2: ENHRY, SYGVKD. V lost 7 bases, J lost 4 bases, and 13 bases lay in between. This CDR3 is built from 13 residues. CDR3 sequence: CAINPTQGETQYF. In DNA, the CDR3 is TGTGCCATCAACCCTACTCAGGGAGAGACCCAGTACTTC.

The chain couples TRBV6-1 to TRBJ1-4; D is unclear. Germline CDR1 MNHNS, CDR2 SASEGT. Trimming removed 5 bases at V and 8 bases at J, with 15 bases between. CDR3 size: 14 residues. CDR3: CASSIGRVGEKLFF. CDR3 nucleotide sequence: TGTGCCAGCAGTATTGGCCGGGTGGGGGAAAAACTGTTTTTT.

This clonotype was observed a handful of times. This chain links TRBV12-3 or TRBV12-4 with TRBJ1-5; D is possibly TRBD1 (5 bases). V lost 5 bases to trimming and J lost 7 bases, with 12 bases between them. The CDR3 totals 13 residues. The CDR3 spells CASSRGGWQPQHF. CDR3 coding DNA: TGTGCCAGCAGTCGGGGGGGTTGGCAGCCCCAGCATTTT.

The chain couples TRBV24-1 to TRBJ2-5, with D uncertain. Germline V gene data show CDR1 as KGHDR and CDR2 as SFDVKD. Trimming took 4 bases from V and 0 from J, leaving 14 bases between them. This CDR3 is 16 amino acids long. CDR3 region: CATSDPRSPNQETQYF. CDR3 bases: TGTGCCACCAGTGACCCTAGGAGTCCTAACCAAGAGACCCAGTACTTC.

J is TRBJ2-7 and V is TRBV6-1, with unresolved D. This CDR3 contains 13 residues. The V and J ends lost 7 bases and 4 bases respectively, with 14 bases between them. Germline CDR1 and CDR2: MNHNS and SASEGT. In DNA form, the CDR3 reads TGTGCCAGCACCACACACGCAGGTTACGAGCAGTACTTC. It translates to CASTTHAGYEQYF.

This clonotype was recorded a few times. The chain links TRBV19 to TRBJ2-1, with 11 bases that match TRBD1. The V gene end was trimmed by 10 bases and the J gene end by 9 bases; junction bases not matched to a gene: 11. The CDR3 spans 14 residues. Germline CDR1 and CDR2: LNHDA and SQIVND (reference sequence). The CDR3 spells CATQVGTGGGEQFF. The CDR3 DNA sequence: TGTGCCACCCAGGTCGGGACAGGGGGAGGTGAGCAGTTCTTC.

The chain couples TRBV29-1 to TRBJ2-3; TRBD2 agrees at 10 bases. Germline V gene sequence: CDR1 SQVTM, CDR2 ANQGSEA. Germline trimming cut 8 bases from V and 1 base from J; bases unmatched to any gene: 6. The CDR3 has 14 residues. CDR3 nucleotides: TGCAGCACTACTAGCGGGACCCGCACAGATACGCAGTATTTT. Translated: CSTTSGTRTDTQYF.

This chain links TRBV6-2 or TRBV6-3 with TRBJ2-7; 16 bases agree with TRBD2. The V gene's germline CDR1 is MNHEY and CDR2 SVGEGT. The CDR3 loop spans 17 amino acids. V lost 5 bases to trimming and J lost 3 bases; unmatched junction nucleotides: 7. The CDR3 protein is CASSGTSGRAMNYEQYF. CDR3 bases: TGTGCCAGCAGTGGGACTAGCGGGAGGGCCATGAACTACGAGCAGTACTTC.

This clonotype was counted ten times or more. V usage is TRBV12-3 or TRBV12-4 and J usage is TRBJ2-1; 10 bases match TRBD2. The CDR3 totals 15 residues. The trim removed 2 bases at V and 7 bases at J, leaving 5 bases unmatched. Here the CDR3 reads CASSLWLAGDNEQFF. The CDR3 nucleotides read TGTGCCAGCAGTTTATGGCTAGCGGGAGATAATGAGCAGTTCTTC.